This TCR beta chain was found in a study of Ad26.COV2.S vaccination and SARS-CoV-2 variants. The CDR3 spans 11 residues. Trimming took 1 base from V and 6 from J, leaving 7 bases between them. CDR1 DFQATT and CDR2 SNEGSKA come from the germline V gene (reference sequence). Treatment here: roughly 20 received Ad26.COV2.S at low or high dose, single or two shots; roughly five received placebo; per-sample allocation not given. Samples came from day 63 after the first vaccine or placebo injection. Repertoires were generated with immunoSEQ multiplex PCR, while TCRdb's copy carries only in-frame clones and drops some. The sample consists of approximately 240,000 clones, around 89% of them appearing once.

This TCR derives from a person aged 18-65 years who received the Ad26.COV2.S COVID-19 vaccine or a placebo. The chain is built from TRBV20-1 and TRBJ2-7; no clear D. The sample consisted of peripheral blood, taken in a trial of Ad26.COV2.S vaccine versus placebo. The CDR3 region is CSARVIAEQYF. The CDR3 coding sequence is TGCAGTGCTAGAGTTATAGCCGAGCAGTACTTC.